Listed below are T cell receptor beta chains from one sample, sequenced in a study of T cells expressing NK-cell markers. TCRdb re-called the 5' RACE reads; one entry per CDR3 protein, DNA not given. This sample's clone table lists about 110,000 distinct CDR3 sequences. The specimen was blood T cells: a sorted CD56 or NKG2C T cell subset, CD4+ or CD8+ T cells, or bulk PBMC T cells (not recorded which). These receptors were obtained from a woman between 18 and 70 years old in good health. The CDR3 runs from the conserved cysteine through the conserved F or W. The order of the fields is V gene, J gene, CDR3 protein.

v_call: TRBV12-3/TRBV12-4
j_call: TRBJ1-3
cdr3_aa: CASSLPKTGGDRNTIYF

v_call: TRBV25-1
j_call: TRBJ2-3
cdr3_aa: CASSESALNPRDTQYF

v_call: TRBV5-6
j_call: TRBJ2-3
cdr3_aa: CASSLATGWPDTQYF

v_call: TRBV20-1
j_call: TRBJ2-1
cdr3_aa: CSARDPGLPSFDEQFF

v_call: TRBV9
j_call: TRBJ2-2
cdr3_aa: CASSASGSNTGELFF

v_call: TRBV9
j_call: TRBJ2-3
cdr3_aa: CASSSSGASTDTQYF

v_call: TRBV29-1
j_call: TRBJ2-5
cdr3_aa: CSVEDFVGRGYQETQYF

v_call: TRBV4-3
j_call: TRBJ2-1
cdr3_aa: CASSLRTSGAYNEQFF

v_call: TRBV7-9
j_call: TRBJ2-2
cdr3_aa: CASSFGGGLDTGELFF

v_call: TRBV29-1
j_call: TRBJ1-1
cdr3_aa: CSVAENTEAFF

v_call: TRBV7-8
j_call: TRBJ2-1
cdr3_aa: CASSLNTGRVAEQFF

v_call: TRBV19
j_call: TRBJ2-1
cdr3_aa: CASSIGLSSSEQFF

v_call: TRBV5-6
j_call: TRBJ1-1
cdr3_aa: CASSFPSNTEAFF

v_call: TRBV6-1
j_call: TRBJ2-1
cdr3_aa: CASSPGAPFYNEQFF

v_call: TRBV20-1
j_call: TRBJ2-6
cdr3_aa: CSARPTAPNSGANVLTF

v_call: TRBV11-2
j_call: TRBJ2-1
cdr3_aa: CASKAVYNEQFF

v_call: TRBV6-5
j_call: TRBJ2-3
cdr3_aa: CASSYAGEADTQYF

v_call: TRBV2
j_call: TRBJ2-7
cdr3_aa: CASSHRGLGSYEQYF

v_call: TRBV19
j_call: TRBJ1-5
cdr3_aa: CASSGGINQPQHF

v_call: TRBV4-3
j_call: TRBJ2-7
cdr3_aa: CASSIRLAGIYEQYF

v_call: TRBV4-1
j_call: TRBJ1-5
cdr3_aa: CASSQPGQPFNQPQHF

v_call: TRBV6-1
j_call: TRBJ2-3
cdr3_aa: CASRSGTSGRERTDTQYF

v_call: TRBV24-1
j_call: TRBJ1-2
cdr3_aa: CATSVGQGSGYTF

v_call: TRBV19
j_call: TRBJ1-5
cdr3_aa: CASSPEAGGNQPQHF

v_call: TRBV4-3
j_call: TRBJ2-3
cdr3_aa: CASSQDRSGTYTDTQYF

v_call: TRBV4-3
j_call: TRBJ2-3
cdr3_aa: CASSQDLPGSTDTQYF

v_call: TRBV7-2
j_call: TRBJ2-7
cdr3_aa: CASSSTNNNEQYF

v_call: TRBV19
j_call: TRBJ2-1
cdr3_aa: CASKKGPLGGNEQFF

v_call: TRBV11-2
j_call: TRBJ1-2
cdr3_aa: CASSFPDRGYGYTF

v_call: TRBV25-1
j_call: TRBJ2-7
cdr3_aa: CASSESTVGRKGYEQYF

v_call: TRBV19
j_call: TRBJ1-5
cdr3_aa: CAGGWGRGAEPQHF

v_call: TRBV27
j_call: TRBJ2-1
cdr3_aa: CASSLGLALNNEQFF

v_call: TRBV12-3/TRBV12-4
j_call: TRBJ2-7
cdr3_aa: CASSPVATRSSYEQYF

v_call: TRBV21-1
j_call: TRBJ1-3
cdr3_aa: CASSKDRNTIYF

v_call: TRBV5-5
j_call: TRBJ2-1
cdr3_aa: CASSPGGIVWNEQFF

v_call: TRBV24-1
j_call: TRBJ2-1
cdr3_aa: CATSERLGGEQFF

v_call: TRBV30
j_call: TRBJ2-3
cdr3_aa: CAWSKSGRVPDTQYF

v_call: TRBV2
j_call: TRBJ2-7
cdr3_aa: CASSFPRGLASYEQYF

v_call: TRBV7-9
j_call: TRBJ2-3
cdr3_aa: CASSFSGGGSDTQYF

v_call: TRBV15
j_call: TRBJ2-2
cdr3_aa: CATSPPTGGFAGELFF

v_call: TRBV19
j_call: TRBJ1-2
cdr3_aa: CASSIPGTGEVGYTF

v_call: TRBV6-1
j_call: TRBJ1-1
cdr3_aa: CASSLMGGTEAFF

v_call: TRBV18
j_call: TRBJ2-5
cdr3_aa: CASSPRGEETQYF

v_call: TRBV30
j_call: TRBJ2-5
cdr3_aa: CAWIHPGQGETQYF

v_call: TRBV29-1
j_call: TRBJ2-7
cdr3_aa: CSVLQASQQYF

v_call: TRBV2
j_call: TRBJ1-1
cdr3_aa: CASRWANTEAFF

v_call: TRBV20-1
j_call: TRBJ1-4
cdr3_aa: CSANTGEKLFF

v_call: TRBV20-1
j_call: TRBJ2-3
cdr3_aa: CSARGVLAGATDTQYF

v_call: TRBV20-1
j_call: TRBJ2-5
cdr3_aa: CSSRESGETQYF

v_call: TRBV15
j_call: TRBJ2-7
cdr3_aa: CATSASVQEYEQYF

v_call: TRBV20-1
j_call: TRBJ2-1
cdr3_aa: CSANDWTAYNEQFF

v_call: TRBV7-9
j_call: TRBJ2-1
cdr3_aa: CASGDQYNEQFF

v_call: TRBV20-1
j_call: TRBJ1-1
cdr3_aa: CSQGPGLTEAFF

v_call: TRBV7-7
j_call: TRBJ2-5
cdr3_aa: CASSTRQGPQETQYF